Following are 13 T cell receptor beta chains from one sample sequenced in a study of blood T cell repertoires in COVID-19. Assay used: immunoSEQ multiplex PCR; TCRdb lists only in-frame clones, some missing. This sample has fewer than 75,000 clones; approximately 86% occur once, and the top ten carry about 7%. Sequenced material: peripheral blood. These receptors all stem from a man aged 50 to 60 with active COVID-19.

This chain uses TRBV5-4 with TRBJ2-1; a weak D match, TRBD1 (6 bases). Trimming pared 4 bases from V and 0 bases from J, leaving 14 bases between. Germline V gives CDR1 SGHNT, CDR2 YYREEE (reference sequence). The CDR3 has 16 residues. The CDR3 nucleotides read TGTGCCAGCAGCCCTAAACAGGGTGACTCCTACAATGAGCAGTTCTTC. This gives the protein CASSPKQGDSYNEQFF.

The chain employs TRBV23-1 and TRBJ2-7; 7 bases align to TRBD2. TRBV23-1 belongs to the ORF category, with a function that is uncertain. The CDR3 runs to 15 residues. V shed 2 bases, J shed 9 bases, and the junction held 13 bases outside the gene matches. This chain's CDR3 is CASSQEGLGYCRQYV. Here the CDR3 DNA reads TGCGCCAGCAGTCAAGAAGGACTAGGGTACTGTCGGCAGTACGTC.

The CDR3 loop reads CASSLDGRAPNEQFF. The CDR3 coding sequence is TGCGCCAGCAGCTTGGACGGGAGGGCCCCCAATGAGCAGTTCTTC. J is TRBJ2-1 and V is TRBV5-1, with 8 positions matching TRBD2. V lost 0 bases and J lost 6; bases outside the gene matches: 5. CDR3 length equals 15 residues. Germline CDR1 is SGHRS and CDR2 is YFSETQ.

The chain joins TRBV5-4 to TRBJ2-1; D is unclear. V shed 5 bases and J shed 4 bases, with 16 bases lying between them. CDR3 length equals 15 residues. CDR1 SGHNT and CDR2 YYREEE come from the germline V gene (reference sequence). The CDR3 region has the DNA TGTGCCAGCAGTCCAGGTCGGCTGGATTACAATGAGCAGTTCTTC. It is translated as CASSPGRLDYNEQFF.

This clone was recorded a few times. CDR3 sequence (DNA): TGTGCCAGCAGTGTTAATCCTGGAAACACCATATATTTT. As protein: CASSVNPGNTIYF. The V and J genes are TRBV2 and TRBJ1-3; the D is unclear. Germline CDR1 is SNHLY and CDR2 is FYNNEI. The CDR3 totals 13 residues. Trimming took 4 bases from V and 2 from J, leaving 6 bases between them.

This clone was picked up one time. The V gene is TRBV2, the J gene TRBJ2-7; D is unresolved. CDR1 SNHLY and CDR2 FYNNEI come from the germline V gene. The CDR3 has 14 amino acids. V lost 3 bases, J lost 4 bases, and 13 bases lay in between. CDR3 protein: CASSERMILYEQYF. DNA for the CDR3: TGTGCCAGCAGTGAGCGCATGATCCTTTACGAGCAGTACTTC.

V is TRBV4-2 and J is TRBJ2-5; D possibly corresponds to TRBD1 (6 bases). V was shortened by 7 bases and J by 5 bases, with 11 bases between the two germline ends. Germline V CDR1 and CDR2: LGHNA, YNFKEQ. The CDR3 loop spans 12 amino acids. The CDR3 region has the DNA TGTGCCAGCATGGGGACAAGTGAGACCCAGTACTTC. It translates to CASMGTSETQYF.

This chain links TRBV5-4 with TRBJ2-5; D remains unclear. V was clipped by 0 bases and J by 2 bases, with 11 bases between them. The CDR3 has 15 amino acids. The germline V gene encodes CDR1 SGHNT and CDR2 YYREEE (reference sequence). CDR3 nucleotide sequence: TGTGCCAGCAGCTTGGGACACCAGAAACAAGAGACCCAGTACTTC. Its translation: CASSLGHQKQETQYF.

V usage is TRBV11-3 and J usage is TRBJ2-1, with 11 nucleotides matching TRBD2. With V trimmed by 3 bases and J by 9 bases, 1 base remained unmatched. Germline CDR1 SGHNT, CDR2 YENEEA. The CDR3 loop spans 13 amino acids. The CDR3 DNA reads TGTGCCAGCAGCTTTACTAGCGGGAGTGAGCAGTTCTTC. As protein: CASSFTSGSEQFF.

The chain uses TRBV28 and TRBJ2-3; D may be TRBD2 (5 bases). Germline lookup yields CDR1 MDHEN and CDR2 SYDVKM. The CDR3 is 16 amino acids. V was cut by 4 bases and J by 4 bases, with 18 bases left in between. The CDR3 DNA reads TGTGCCAGCAGTTGGATCGGGCGAGGGAATGCAGATACGCAGTATTTT. Amino acid sequence: CASSWIGRGNADTQYF.

The genes are TRBV5-1 and TRBJ1-2, with 10 nucleotides matching TRBD1. Germline trimming cut 5 bases from V and 2 bases from J; bases unmatched to any gene: 9. This CDR3 comprises 16 residues. The germline gives CDR1 SGHRS, CDR2 YFSETQ. In DNA, the CDR3 is TGCGCCAGCAGAACAGGGACAGGGGTAGGAAACTATGGCTACACCTTC. Its translation: CASRTGTGVGNYGYTF.

This clone has a single count. The chain has TRBV25-1 and TRBJ2-7; tentatively, D is TRBD2 (7 bases). This CDR3 is 15 amino acids long. The germline V gene has CDR1 MGHDK and CDR2 SYGVNS. Trimming left V 2 bases short and J 3 bases short, with 14 bases between. DNA of the CDR3: TGTGCCAGCAGTGAAAGCGGGGTACAGGGCTACGAGCAGTACTTC. Residues: CASSESGVQGYEQYF.

This clone was recorded only once. The J gene is TRBJ2-7, the V gene TRBV4-1; 12 bases are shared with TRBD1. Germline CDR1 and CDR2: MGHRA and YSYEKL. Trimming cost V 5 bases and J 4 bases; bases outside gene matches: 21. The CDR3 has 20 amino acids. CDR3 nucleotides: TGCGCCAGCAGCTACTTCCTCATGGGACAGGGGGCGAAGAATAAGTACGAGCAGTACTTC. Amino acids: CASSYFLMGQGAKNKYEQYF.